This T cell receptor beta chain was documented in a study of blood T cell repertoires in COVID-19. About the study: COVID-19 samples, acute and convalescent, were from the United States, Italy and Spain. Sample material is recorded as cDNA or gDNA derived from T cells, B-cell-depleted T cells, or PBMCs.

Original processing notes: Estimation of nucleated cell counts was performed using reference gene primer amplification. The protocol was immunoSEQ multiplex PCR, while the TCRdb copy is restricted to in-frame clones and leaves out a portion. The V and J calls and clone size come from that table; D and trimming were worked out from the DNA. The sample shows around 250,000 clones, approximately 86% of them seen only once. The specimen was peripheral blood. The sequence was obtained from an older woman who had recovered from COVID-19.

CDR3 sequence: CASSSGDRSSFTDTQYF. Written as DNA, the CDR3 is TGTGCCAGCAGCTCCGGGGACAGGTCCTCCTTCACAGATACGCAGTATTTT. The V call is TRBV11-3, the J call TRBJ2-3, with 8 bases lining up with TRBD1. CDR3 size: 17 residues. Germline V gene lookup returns CDR1 SGHNT and CDR2 YENEEA. The J segment lost 2 bases and the V segment lost 4 bases, leaving 11 bases of the junction unmatched.